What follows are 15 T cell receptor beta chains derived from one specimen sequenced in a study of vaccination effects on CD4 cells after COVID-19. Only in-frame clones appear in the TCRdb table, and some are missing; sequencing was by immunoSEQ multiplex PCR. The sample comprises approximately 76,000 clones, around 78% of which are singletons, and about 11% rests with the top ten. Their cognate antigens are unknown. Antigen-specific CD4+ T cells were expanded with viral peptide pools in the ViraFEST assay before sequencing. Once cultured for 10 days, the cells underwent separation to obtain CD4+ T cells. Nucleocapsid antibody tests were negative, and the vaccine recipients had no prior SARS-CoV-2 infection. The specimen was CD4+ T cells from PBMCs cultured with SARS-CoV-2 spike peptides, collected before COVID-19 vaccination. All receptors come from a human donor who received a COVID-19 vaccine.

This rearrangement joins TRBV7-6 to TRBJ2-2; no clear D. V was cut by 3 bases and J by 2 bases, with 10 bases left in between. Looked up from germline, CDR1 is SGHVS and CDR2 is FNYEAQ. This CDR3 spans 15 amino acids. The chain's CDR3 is CASSFAPINTGELFF. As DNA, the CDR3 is TGTGCCAGCAGCTTTGCACCGATTAACACCGGGGAGCTGTTTTTT.

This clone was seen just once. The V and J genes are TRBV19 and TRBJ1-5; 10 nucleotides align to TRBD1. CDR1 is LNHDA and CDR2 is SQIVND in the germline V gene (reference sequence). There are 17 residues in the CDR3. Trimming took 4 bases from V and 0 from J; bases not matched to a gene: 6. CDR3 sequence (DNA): TGTGCCAGTAGTAAAACGACAGGGGGCTTTAGCAATCAGCCCCAGCATTTT. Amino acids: CASSKTTGGFSNQPQHF.

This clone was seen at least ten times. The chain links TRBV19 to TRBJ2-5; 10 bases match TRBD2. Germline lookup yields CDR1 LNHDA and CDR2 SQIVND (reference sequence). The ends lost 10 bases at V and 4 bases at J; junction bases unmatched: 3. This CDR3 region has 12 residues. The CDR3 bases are TGTGCCACAAGCGGGGGGGCAGAGACCCAGTACTTC. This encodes CATSGGAETQYF.

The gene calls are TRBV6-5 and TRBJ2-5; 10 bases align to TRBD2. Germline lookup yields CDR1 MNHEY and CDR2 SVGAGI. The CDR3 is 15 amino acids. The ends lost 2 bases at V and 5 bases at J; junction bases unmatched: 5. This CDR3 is CASSYPAGGPETQYF. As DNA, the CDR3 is TGTGCCAGCAGTTACCCAGCGGGGGGGCCGGAGACCCAGTACTTC.

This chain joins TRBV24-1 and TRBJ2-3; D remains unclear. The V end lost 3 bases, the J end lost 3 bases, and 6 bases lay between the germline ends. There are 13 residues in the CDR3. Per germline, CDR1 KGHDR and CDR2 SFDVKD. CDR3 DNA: TGTGCCACCAGTGATCCATCAACAGATACGCAGTATTTT. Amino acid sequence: CATSDPSTDTQYF.

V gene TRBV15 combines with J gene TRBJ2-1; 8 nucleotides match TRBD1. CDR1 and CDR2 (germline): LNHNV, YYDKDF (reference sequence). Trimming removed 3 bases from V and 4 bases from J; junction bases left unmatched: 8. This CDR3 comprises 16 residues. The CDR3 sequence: CATSSFTGQVYNEQFF. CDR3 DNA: TGTGCCACCAGCAGCTTTACGGGACAGGTATACAATGAGCAGTTCTTC.

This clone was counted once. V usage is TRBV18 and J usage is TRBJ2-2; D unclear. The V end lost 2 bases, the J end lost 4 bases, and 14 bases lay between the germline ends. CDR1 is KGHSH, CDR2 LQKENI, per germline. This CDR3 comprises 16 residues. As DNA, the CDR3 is TGTGCCAGCTCACCATCCAAGGGAAGAGGCACCGGGGAGCTGTTTTTT. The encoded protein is CASSPSKGRGTGELFF.

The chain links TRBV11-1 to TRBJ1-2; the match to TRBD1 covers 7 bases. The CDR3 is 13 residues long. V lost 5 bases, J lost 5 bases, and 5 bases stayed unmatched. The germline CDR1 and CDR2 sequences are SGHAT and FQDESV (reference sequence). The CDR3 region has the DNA TGTGCCAGCAGCAACCAGGGGGGATATGGCTACACCTTC. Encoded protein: CASSNQGGYGYTF.

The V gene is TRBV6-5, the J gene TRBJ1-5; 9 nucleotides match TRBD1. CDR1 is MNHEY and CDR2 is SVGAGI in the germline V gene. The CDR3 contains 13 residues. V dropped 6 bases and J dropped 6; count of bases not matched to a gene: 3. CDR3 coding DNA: TGTGCCAGCAGACGGGACAGGGCTCAGCCCCAGCATTTT. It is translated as CASRRDRAQPQHF.

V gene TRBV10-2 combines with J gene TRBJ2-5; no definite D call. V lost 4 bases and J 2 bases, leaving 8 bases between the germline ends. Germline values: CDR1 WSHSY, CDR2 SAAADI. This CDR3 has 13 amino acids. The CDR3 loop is CASSVQRQETQYF. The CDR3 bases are TGCGCCAGCAGTGTTCAGAGACAAGAGACCCAGTACTTC.

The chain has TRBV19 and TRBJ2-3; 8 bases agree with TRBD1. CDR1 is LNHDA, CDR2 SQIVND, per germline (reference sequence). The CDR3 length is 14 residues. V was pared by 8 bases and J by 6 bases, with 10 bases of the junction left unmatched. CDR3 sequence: CASDAQGADDTQYF. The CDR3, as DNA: TGTGCCAGTGACGCTCAGGGGGCTGATGATACGCAGTATTTT.

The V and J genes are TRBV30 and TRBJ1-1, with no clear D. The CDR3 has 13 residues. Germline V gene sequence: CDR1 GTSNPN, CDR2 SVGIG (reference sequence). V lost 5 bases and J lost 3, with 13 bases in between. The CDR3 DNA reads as TGTGCCTGGGCGCCCCGCTGGGACACTGAAGCTTTCTTT. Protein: CAWAPRWDTEAFF.

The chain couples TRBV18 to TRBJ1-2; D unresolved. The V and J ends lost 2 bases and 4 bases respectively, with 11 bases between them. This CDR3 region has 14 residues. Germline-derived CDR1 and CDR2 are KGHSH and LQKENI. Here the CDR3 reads CASSPLEGSYGYTF. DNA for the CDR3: TGTGCCAGCTCACCATTGGAGGGCTCCTATGGCTACACCTTC.

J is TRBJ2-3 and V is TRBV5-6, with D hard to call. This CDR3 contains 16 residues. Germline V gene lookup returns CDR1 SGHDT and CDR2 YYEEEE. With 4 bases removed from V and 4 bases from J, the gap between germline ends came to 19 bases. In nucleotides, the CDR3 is TGTGCCAGCAGCACCTCAAGGTTGAGATCTGCAGATACGCAGTATTTT. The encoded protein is CASSTSRLRSADTQYF.

The CDR3 coding sequence is TGCGCCAGCAGTTCCGGGACAGGGGGCTACGAGCAGTACGTC. Its protein product is CASSSGTGGYEQYV. The rearrangement uses TRBV5-1 and TRBJ2-7; 11 bases agree with TRBD1. The germline gives CDR1 SGHRS, CDR2 YFSETQ. V gave up 5 bases and J gave up 3 bases; unmatched junction bases: 4. This CDR3 has 14 residues.